Following are 23 T cell receptor beta chains from one sample sequenced in a study of blood T cell repertoires in COVID-19. Profiling relied on immunoSEQ multiplex PCR, and the TCRdb table lists in-frame clones only, not all of them. The sample holds approximately 60,000 clones, around 87% seen once. Source material: peripheral blood. The receptors shown here come from a man aged 60-69 years with active or convalescent COVID-19.

This clone was seen more than once but under ten times. V and J are TRBV11-2 and TRBJ2-2, with D tentatively TRBD1 (6 bases). Trimming cost V 1 base and J 2 bases, with 8 bases left between them. The germline CDR1 and CDR2 sequences are SGHAT and FQNNGV. There are 15 residues in the CDR3. The CDR3 spells CASSLGRGNTGELFF. The CDR3 DNA follows: TGTGCCAGCAGCTTAGGCAGGGGCAACACCGGGGAGCTGTTTTTT.

V is TRBV7-9 and J is TRBJ1-2; D is undetermined. The V gene lost 5 bases and the J gene lost 0 bases, with 19 bases spanning the gap. Germline CDR1 SEHNR, CDR2 FQNEAQ (reference sequence). This CDR3 contains 17 residues. The CDR3 bases are TGTGCCAGCAGCCCGCGGCCCGGGGAAATACCTAACTATGGCTACACCTTC. The encoded protein is CASSPRPGEIPNYGYTF. Complete variable domain (other parts from reference TRBV7-9 and TRBJ1-2): DTGVSQNPRHKITKRGQNVTFRCDPISEHNRLYWYRQTLGQGPEFLTYFQNEAQLEKSRLLSDRFSAERPKGSFSTLEIQRTEQGDSAMYLCASSPRPGEIPNYGYTFGSGTRLTVV.

This rearrangement joins TRBV7-7 to TRBJ2-5, with 9 nucleotides matching TRBD1. CDR3 size: 16 residues. The trim removed 0 bases at V and 4 bases at J, leaving 6 bases unmatched. CDR1 and CDR2 (germline): SSHAT, FNYEAQ (reference sequence). CDR3 in DNA: TGTGCCAGCAGCTTAGCAACAGGGGGCGCGTCAGAGACCCAGTACTTC. It codes for CASSLATGGASETQYF. The variable domain in full, completed from reference TRBV7-7 and TRBJ2-5, reads GAGVSQSPRYKVTKRGQDVTLRCDPISSHATLYWYQQALGQGPEFLTYFNYEAQPDKSGLPSDRFSAERPEGSISTLTIQRTEQRDSAMYRCASSLATGGASETQYFGPGTRLLVL.

This chain links TRBV18 with TRBJ2-1; TRBD2 matches at 12 bases. J was trimmed by 14 bases and V by 3 bases; bases with no gene match: 11. CDR1 is KGHSH, CDR2 LQKENI, per germline. The CDR3 is 15 amino acids. CDR3 bases: TGTGCCAGCTCACCCCCGAGTCTAGCGGGGGGGTATAAGTTCTTC. Translation: CASSPPSLAGGYKFF.

The chain combines TRBV6-5 with TRBJ1-1; the match to TRBD1 covers 11 bases. The CDR3 consists of 15 residues. V gave up 2 bases and J gave up 2 bases; unmatched junction bases: 1. CDR1 MNHEY and CDR2 SVGAGI come from the germline V gene. The CDR3 DNA sequence: TGTGCCAGCAGTTACGGACAGGGGGCTAACACTGAAGCTTTCTTT. This translates into CASSYGQGANTEAFF.

The rearrangement uses TRBV6-5 and TRBJ1-1; D is possibly TRBD1 (6 bases). CDR3 length: 13 residues. Trimming took off 6 bases at V and 1 base at J, with 9 bases between the two ends. Germline CDR1 MNHEY, CDR2 SVGAGI. The CDR3 loop is CASRIQGNTEAFF. The CDR3 nucleotides are TGTGCCAGCAGAATACAGGGGAACACTGAAGCTTTCTTT.

The V call is TRBV29-1, the J call TRBJ2-3, with TRBD1 identical over 8 bases. The J segment lost 2 bases and the V segment lost 6 bases, leaving 7 bases of the junction unmatched. In germline, CDR1 is SQVTM, CDR2 ANQGSEA. The CDR3 totals 14 residues. The DNA of the CDR3 is TGCAGCGTCCCGCGACAGGGGACCACAGATACGCAGTATTTT. This codes for CSVPRQGTTDTQYF.

The chain couples TRBV18 to TRBJ1-2, with no clear D. Trimming cost V 4 bases and J 4 bases, with 7 bases left between them. Germline lookup yields CDR1 KGHSH and CDR2 LQKENI. The CDR3 is made up of 12 amino acids. The CDR3 protein is CASSQTSYGYTF. In nucleotides, the CDR3 is TGTGCCAGCTCACAGACATCCTATGGCTACACCTTC.

The V and J genes are TRBV11-2 and TRBJ2-6; no reliable D call. Germline V gene data show CDR1 as SGHAT and CDR2 as FQNNGV. There are 17 residues in the CDR3. Trimming pared 5 bases from V and 2 bases from J, leaving 16 bases between. The CDR3 spells CASSITSSGPGANVLTF. CDR3 coding DNA: TGTGCCAGCAGCATTACCTCCTCCGGTCCTGGGGCCAACGTCCTGACTTTC.

This chain links TRBV5-1 with TRBJ2-5; a possible D gene is TRBD1 (7 bases). The germline V gene encodes CDR1 SGHRS and CDR2 YFSETQ. The CDR3 contains 13 residues. With 3 bases removed from V and 7 bases from J, the gap between germline ends came to 13 bases. The CDR3 DNA is TGCGCCAGCAGCTACGGACAGGAGGGGACCCAGTACTTC. It codes for CASSYGQEGTQYF.

V and J are TRBV5-6 and TRBJ1-6, with TRBD1 matching over 7 bases. J was trimmed by 4 bases and V by 4 bases; bases with no gene match: 8. The CDR3 sequence is 16 residues long. CDR1 is SGHDT, CDR2 YYEEEE, per germline. DNA for the CDR3: TGTGCCAGCAGCCACACGGGACAGAGATATAATTCACCCCTCCACTTT. Translating gives CASSHTGQRYNSPLHF.

The chain joins TRBV7-2 to TRBJ1-1, with TRBD1 matching 8 bases. CDR3 length: 15 amino acids. CDR1 and CDR2 (germline): SGHTA, FQGNSA. The V and J ends lost 5 bases and 0 bases, in that order; junction bases with no gene match: 5. The CDR3: CASSRGQVMNTEAFF. For the CDR3, the DNA is TGTGCCAGCAGCCGGGGACAGGTCATGAACACTGAAGCTTTCTTT.

The chain employs TRBV21-1 and TRBJ1-4. TRBV21-1 is a listed pseudogene. CDR3 length: 15 residues. The CDR3 bases are TGTGCCAGCAGCAAAGTCCGGGGAACTAATGAAAAACTGTTTTTT. Translation: CASSKVRGTNEKLFF.

This clone has a handful of counts. The V call is TRBV5-1, the J call TRBJ2-3; D remains unclear. The CDR3 has 16 amino acids. Deletions cut 0 bases from V and 0 bases from J, with 11 bases between. The germline V gene encodes CDR1 SGHRS and CDR2 YFSETQ. For the CDR3, the DNA is TGCGCCAGCAGCTTGGGACTTTTCAGTAGCACAGATACGCAGTATTTT. Amino acid sequence: CASSLGLFSSTDTQYF.

The chain recombines TRBV5-5 with TRBJ1-3; D may be TRBD1 (5 bases). Germline CDR1 SGHKS, CDR2 YYEKEE (reference sequence). The CDR3 has 16 residues. V was trimmed by 4 bases and J by 3 bases, leaving 17 bases between them. The CDR3 sequence is CASSTSRGASGNTIYF. CDR3 nucleotides: TGTGCCAGCAGCACCTCACGTGGGGCGAGTGGAAACACCATATATTTT.

This clone was recorded only once. V is TRBV18 and J is TRBJ1-4, with 7 bases identical to TRBD1. With 3 bases clipped from V and 8 bases from J, the junction kept 9 bases outside the gene matches. Germline V CDR1 and CDR2: KGHSH, LQKENI. The CDR3 covers 15 residues. The CDR3: CASSPRRDREEKLFF. CDR3 bases: TGTGCCAGCTCACCTCGACGGGACAGAGAAGAAAAACTGTTTTTT.

In this sample, this clone turned up once. This chain links TRBV5-6 with TRBJ1-5, with D perhaps TRBD1 (5 bases). Germline V gene data show CDR1 as SGHDT and CDR2 as YYEEEE. The CDR3 has 15 residues. V was pared by 3 bases and J by 0 bases, with 10 bases between. CDR3: CASSSRGNSNQPQHF. CDR3 DNA: TGTGCCAGCAGCTCCCGGGGGAATAGCAATCAGCCCCAGCATTTT.

The chain links TRBV6-5 to TRBJ2-7; 9 positions agree with TRBD1. The germline CDR1 and CDR2 sequences are MNHEY and SVGAGI. CDR3 length: 12 amino acids. Trimming removed 11 bases from V and 4 bases from J; junction bases left unmatched: 6. CDR3 sequence (DNA): TGTGCCCGTGACAGGGGGAAATACGAGCAGTACTTC. It codes for CARDRGKYEQYF.

The chain has TRBV5-4 and TRBJ2-3, with D maybe TRBD1 (5 bases). There are 13 residues in the CDR3. V lost 1 base to trimming and J lost 6 bases, with 9 bases between them. Germline V gives CDR1 SGHNT, CDR2 YYREEE (reference sequence). The CDR3 region is CASSLTKGDTQYF. The CDR3 coding sequence is TGTGCCAGCAGCTTGACAAAGGGGGATACGCAGTATTTT.

The chain uses TRBV2 and TRBJ2-1; TRBD1 might be the D (6 bases). Germline-derived CDR1 and CDR2 are SNHLY and FYNNEI. Trimming shortened V by 6 bases and J by 9 bases, and 12 bases separated the two germline ends. The length of the CDR3 is 12 residues. The CDR3 DNA sequence: TGTGCCAGCAGCGGGACACCGCCTGAGCAGTTCTTC. Amino acids: CASSGTPPEQFF. The full variable domain, rest sourced from reference TRBV2 and TRBJ2-1, is EPEVTQTPSHQVTQMGQEVILRCVPISNHLYFYWYRQILGQKVEFLVSFYNNEISEKSEIFDDQFSVERPDGSNFTLKIRSTKLEDSAMYFCASSGTPPEQFFGPGTRLTVL.

This clone was detected only once. This chain joins TRBV6-5 and TRBJ1-1; D remains ambiguous. Germline CDR1 and CDR2: MNHEY and SVGAGI. V was pared by 2 bases and J by 4 bases, with 11 bases between. There are 14 residues in the CDR3. CDR3 DNA: TGTGCCAGCAGTTACCGACCCGGGAGCACTGAAGCTTTCTTT. Translated: CASSYRPGSTEAFF.

The V and J genes are TRBV18 and TRBJ1-4, with a tentative D call TRBD1 (5 bases). Trimming removed 6 bases from V and 4 bases from J, with 21 bases in between. The CDR3 totals 17 residues. The germline CDR1 and CDR2 sequences are KGHSH and LQKENI. CDR3 sequence reads: CASSQAPVTAFNEKLFF. CDR3 DNA: TGTGCCAGCTCCCAGGCCCCGGTGACAGCCTTTAATGAAAAACTGTTTTTT.

The CDR3, as DNA: TGCAGTGCTAGTACGGGACTAGCGGGAGTTTATACGCAGTATTTT. Translated, it gives CSASTGLAGVYTQYF. V gene TRBV20-1 combines with J gene TRBJ2-3, with TRBD2 identical over 14 bases. Germline values: CDR1 DFQATT, CDR2 SNEGSKA (reference sequence). V was pared by 3 bases and J by 7 bases, with 6 bases of the junction left unmatched. This CDR3 spans 15 amino acids.